This T cell receptor beta chain was obtained from a study of blood T cell repertoires in COVID-19. Per the original methods: How many nucleated cells were present was estimated from reference gene primer amplification. Measured with immunoSEQ multiplex PCR; TCRdb has only the in-frame clones, and not every one. V, J and clone size derive from that table, while D and trimming were established from the DNA sequence. The profile covers more than 250,000 clones, with around 89% appearing a single time and about 1.5% taken by the ten largest. The sample comprised peripheral blood. The source of this sequence is a woman between 25 and 40 years old with COVID-19, enrolled during active disease.

CDR3: CASKDSFYGYTF. DNA of the CDR3: TGTGCCAGCAAGGACAGCTTCTATGGCTACACCTTC. The V gene is TRBV2, the J gene TRBJ1-2, with a weak D call TRBD1 (6 bases). Trimming cost V 7 bases and J 4 bases, with 10 bases left between them. Germline lookup yields CDR1 SNHLY and CDR2 FYNNEI. This CDR3 comprises 12 residues. The full variable domain, completed using reference TRBV2 and TRBJ1-2, is EPEVTQTPSHQVTQMGQEVILRCVPISNHLYFYWYRQILGQKVEFLVSFYNNEISEKSEIFDDQFSVERPDGSNFTLKIRSTKLEDSAMYFCASKDSFYGYTFGSGTRLTVV.